This is a list of T cell receptor beta chains from one sample in a study of response to subunit inactivated influenza vaccine. One entry per CDR3 protein results from TCRdb running MiXCR on the RT-PCR reads. The data show around 470,000 distinct CDR3 sequences, approximately 7.2% seen once. The sample here was PBMCs from blood, taken roughly 24 months after vaccination. These receptors came from a man between 45 and 75 years old who received an inactivated influenza vaccine. Both conserved end residues are part of each CDR3. D genes are given only for firm matches. Clone size, where shown, is once, few, many, or a class for clones that have expanded.

DNA | CDR3 | J | V | D | size
TGCGCCAGCAGCTTGAGAGGAGGGGACAGCGGGTACAATACGCAGTATTTT | CASSLRGGDSGYNTQYF | TRBJ2-3 | TRBV5-1 | - | -
TGTGCCAGTAGTATGGGGGCTGGGCTCACAGATACGCAGTATTTT | CASSMGAGLTDTQYF | TRBJ2-3 | TRBV19 | - | many
TGTGCCAGCAGCCAAGATCTGCGGCTCTACTCCTACAATGAGCAGTTCTTC | CASSQDLRLYSYNEQFF | TRBJ2-1 | TRBV4-2 | - | many
TGCAGTGCTAGAAGAGGCGCCCGGGACAAATCACCCCTCCACTTT | CSARRGARDKSPLHF | TRBJ1-6 | TRBV20-1 | - | many
TGCGCCAGCAGCCCGGGGCCCTCTTCCTACGAGCAGTACTTC | CASSPGPSSYEQYF | TRBJ2-7 | TRBV5-1 | - | many
TGTGCCAGCAGTTTATCAGGGGGCTTGTTCTATAGCAATCAGCCCCAGCATTTT | CASSLSGGLFYSNQPQHF | TRBJ1-5 | TRBV27 | TRBD1 | few
TGTGCCAGCAGTTTGGCGGGGAGACGTGAAAAACTGTTTTTT | CASSLAGRREKLFF | TRBJ1-4 | TRBV27 | - | many
TGTGCCACCAGCAGGGAATTGGGGCGCGGGGGCGAAGCTTTCTTT | CATSRELGRGGEAFF | TRBJ1-1 | TRBV15 | - | -
TGTGCCAGCGGATTGGGCGGTTACAATGAGCAGTTCTTC | CASGLGGYNEQFF | TRBJ2-1 | TRBV25-1 | - | many
TGCGCCAGCAGCGAGGCAGTCTCCTACGAGCAGTACTTC | CASSEAVSYEQYF | TRBJ2-7 | TRBV5-1 | - | few
TGTGCCAGCAGCCCACAGAGCTATGGCTACACCTTC | CASSPQSYGYTF | TRBJ1-2 | TRBV6-6 | - | -
TGTGCCAGCAGCCAATCTTCTAGCAATCAGCCCCAGCATTTT | CASSQSSSNQPQHF | TRBJ1-5 | TRBV16 | - | many
TGTGCCAGCAGTCAGGGACTAGCGGGTGGGAACAATGAGCAGTTCTTC | CASSQGLAGGNNEQFF | TRBJ2-1 | TRBV7-3 | TRBD2 | -
TGTGCCAGCAGCTATACCGGGACAGGCTTTTTGGGGGAAAACACCGGGGAGCTGTTTTTT | CASSYTGTGFLGENTGELFF | TRBJ2-2 | TRBV11-2 | TRBD1 | -
TGTGCTAGTGGTCTCGACGCATATACGCAGTATTTT | CASGLDAYTQYF | TRBJ2-3 | TRBV12-5 | - | few
TGTGCCACCAGCACCGGACGAATCAAGGGAGCTTTCTTT | CATSTGRIKGAFF | TRBJ1-1 | TRBV15 | - | many
TGTGCCTGGAGTGACCCCACAGTCGCCTCCTACGAGCAGTACTTC | CAWSDPTVASYEQYF | TRBJ2-7 | TRBV30 | - | -
TGCGCCAGCAGCTGGAAGGGGACCGGGACAGGGTACGAGCAGTACTTC | CASSWKGTGTGYEQYF | TRBJ2-7 | TRBV5-1 | TRBD1 | few
TGTGCCAGCTCACCGGGAATCAGCGGGGAGCTGTTTTTT | CASSPGISGELFF | TRBJ2-2 | TRBV18 | - | few
TGTGCCAGCAGTCTCAGGGTTCTGGAGACCCAGTACTTC | CASSLRVLETQYF | TRBJ2-5 | TRBV27 | - | -
TGCGCCAGCATGGCGGGGAGCACAGATACGCAGTATTTT | CASMAGSTDTQYF | TRBJ2-3 | TRBV5-1 | - | many
TGCGCCAGCAGCTTCGCGCTCGGGAGCGGGAACTACGAGCAGTACTTC | CASSFALGSGNYEQYF | TRBJ2-7 | TRBV5-1 | TRBD2 | many
TGTGCCAGCAGTCGGACTAGCGGTCTCTACAATGAGCAGTTCTTC | CASSRTSGLYNEQFF | TRBJ2-1 | TRBV12-3/TRBV12-4 | TRBD2 | many
TGTGCCTGGAGTGCAGTCACCGGGGAGCTGTTTTTT | CAWSAVTGELFF | TRBJ2-2 | TRBV30 | - | few
TGTGCCAGCAGCCAAGCTGGGAAAGCGCCCCTTGAAGCTTTCTTT | CASSQAGKAPLEAFF | TRBJ1-1 | TRBV3-1 | - | many
TGCAGTGCCTCGACTAGCGGGGGGCCGAATGAGCAGTTCTTC | CSASTSGGPNEQFF | TRBJ2-1 | TRBV20-1 | TRBD2 | many
TGTGCCAGTAGTATAGACCCGGGAACCATGAACACTGAAGCTTTCTTT | CASSIDPGTMNTEAFF | TRBJ1-1 | TRBV19 | - | -
TGCAGTGCTAGAGACATTCGGACAGACCTGAACACTGAAGCTTTCTTT | CSARDIRTDLNTEAFF | TRBJ1-1 | TRBV20-1 | - | many
TGTGCCAGCAGCTTAGCCGAAAGTTCGGGGTCCCAGCATTTT | CASSLAESSGSQHF | TRBJ1-5 | TRBV7-2 | - | few
TGTGCCAGCAGTGAACGGACTAGCGGGGGAACGCAGTATTTT | CASSERTSGGTQYF | TRBJ2-3 | TRBV2 | TRBD2 | -
TGCAGTGCTAGTCCCCTTACTAGCGGGACCGTCTACGAGCAGTACTTC | CSASPLTSGTVYEQYF | TRBJ2-7 | TRBV20-1 | TRBD2 | many
TGTGCCAGCAGACCACGGACAGGGGTAAATGCTGAAGCTTTCTTT | CASRPRTGVNAEAFF | TRBJ1-1 | TRBV6-1 | TRBD1 | -
TGTGCCAGCAGCCAAGGGAGACAGGGGGCAGAGACCCAGTACTTC | CASSQGRQGAETQYF | TRBJ2-5 | TRBV4-2 | TRBD1 | many
TGTGCCAGCAGCTTCGAGATACGTGGACGGCGAAGGACGTACGAGCAGTACTTC | CASSFEIRGRRRTYEQYF | TRBJ2-7 | TRBV11-2 | - | -
TGTGCCAGCAGCTTAGGGGCAGCAGACACAGTGAACACTGAAGCTTTCTTT | CASSLGAADTVNTEAFF | TRBJ1-1 | TRBV7-2 | - | few
TGTGCCAGCAGGGAAGGGGCCAAAAACATTCAGTACTTC | CASREGAKNIQYF | TRBJ2-4 | TRBV11-2 | - | -
TGTGCCAGCAGTTGGAGGACAGGGGATGGCTATAATTCACCCCTCCACTTT | CASSWRTGDGYNSPLHF | TRBJ1-6 | TRBV27 | TRBD1 | -
TGCAGTGCTAGAGATGCTGGTAGCGGGTGGCAAGAGACCCAGTACTTC | CSARDAGSGWQETQYF | TRBJ2-5 | TRBV20-1 | TRBD2 | once
TGTGCCAGCTCACCCAACCAAGACACCATATATTTT | CASSPNQDTIYF | TRBJ1-3 | TRBV18 | - | many
TGCAGTGCTAGAGGGCGGGATAGCACAGATACGCAGTATTTT | CSARGRDSTDTQYF | TRBJ2-3 | TRBV20-1 | - | -
TGTGCCAGCAGTTACTCGGGGGGATTCTACGAGCAGTACTTC | CASSYSGGFYEQYF | TRBJ2-7 | TRBV6-5 | - | -
TGTGCCAGCAGCTTAGACGGGGGGGCAACAGATACGCAGTATTTT | CASSLDGGATDTQYF | TRBJ2-3 | TRBV7-9 | TRBD2 | few
TGCGCCAGCAGCCCTGAGCGGAGCTCCTACAATGAGCAGTTCTTC | CASSPERSSYNEQFF | TRBJ2-1 | TRBV4-3 | - | -
TGTGCCAGCAGCTTAGCAGGGTCGGTACGTACAGATACGCAGTATTTT | CASSLAGSVRTDTQYF | TRBJ2-3 | TRBV11-2 | - | -
TGTGCCAGCAGTTTATGGGGCAGGGTGGGGGCCTACGAGCAGTACTTC | CASSLWGRVGAYEQYF | TRBJ2-7 | TRBV28 | - | few
TGTGCCACCAGCAGAGCACCGGGAGGGCTGGATGAGCAGTTCTTC | CATSRAPGGLDEQFF | TRBJ2-1 | TRBV15 | TRBD2 | few
TGTGCCATCAGTGGAGCTCAGAACACCGGGGAGCTGTTTTTT | CAISGAQNTGELFF | TRBJ2-2 | TRBV10-3 | - | -
TGTGCCAGCCGATCTTCGACAGGGAAGACTGAAGCTTTCTTT | CASRSSTGKTEAFF | TRBJ1-1 | TRBV3-1 | TRBD1 | few
TGTGCCATCACTCCCGGGGGGAGTTTTCAAGAGACCCAGTACTTC | CAITPGGSFQETQYF | TRBJ2-5 | TRBV10-3 | TRBD2 | -
TGTGCCAGCAGCTTGAGCGGGGTTGAGGAGACCCAGTACTTC | CASSLSGVEETQYF | TRBJ2-5 | TRBV5-8 | TRBD2 | -
TGTGCCAGCAGCTTCGGATTTTACAGGGGGGGAAACACCGGGGAGCTGTTTTTT | CASSFGFYRGGNTGELFF | TRBJ2-2 | TRBV11-2 | - | few
TGTGCCAGCAGTGAAGGGGGGGTTAGGACTGAAGCTTTCTTT | CASSEGGVRTEAFF | TRBJ1-1 | TRBV6-1 | - | many
TGTGCCAGCAGTCGGATCCGGGGCGACACTGAAGCTTTCTTT | CASSRIRGDTEAFF | TRBJ1-1 | TRBV5-6 | - | few
TGCAGCGTTGAAGATCCACGGGGGTCAGGGTTCTTC | CSVEDPRGSGFF | TRBJ2-1 | TRBV29-1 | - | few
TGCGCCAGCAGGGGCGACAGGGGGAATGAAAAACTGTTTTTT | CASRGDRGNEKLFF | TRBJ1-4 | TRBV5-1 | TRBD1 | many
TGTGCCAGCATCCCTAGGGAGGGGACCACCTCCTACGAGCAGTACTTC | CASIPREGTTSYEQYF | TRBJ2-7 | TRBV6-2/TRBV6-3 | TRBD2 | many
TGTGCCAGCAGCGCAGCCCTCAAGGCCCAGTACTTC | CASSAALKAQYF | TRBJ2-5 | TRBV7-6 | - | -